The rows below give T cell receptor beta chains drawn from one sample of a study of PD-L1 blockade in urothelial cancer. Sequencing used immunoSEQ multiplex PCR; TCRdb keeps in-frame clones, though not all of them. The sample has 35,000 to 55,000 clones; 81% are singletons. Sequenced material: PBMCs, taken around atezolizumab (anti-PD-L1) treatment. The receptor set was obtained from an older man with urothelial cancer. Both conserved end residues are part of each CDR3. D genes are given only for firm matches. The size of a clone is reported for some rows only, either as once, few or many, or as a class for expanded clones.

v_call,d_call,j_call,cdr3_length,clone_size,cdr3_aa,cdr3_nt
TRBV19,TRBD1,TRBJ2-3,16,.,CASSMGQGKWTDTQYF,TGTGCCAGTAGTATGGGACAGGGGAAATGGACAGATACGCAGTATTTT
TRBV19,TRBD1,TRBJ1-2,15,.,CASSKGGRQHYGYTF,TGTGCCAGTAGTAAAGGGGGCCGGCAGCACTATGGCTACACCTTC
TRBV9,.,TRBJ2-7,14,.,CASSVGVGSYEQYF,TGTGCCAGCAGCGTCGGAGTTGGATCCTACGAGCAGTACTTC
TRBV28,TRBD2,TRBJ2-1,16,few,CASSLHSGRASNEQFF,TGTGCCAGCAGTTTGCATAGCGGGAGGGCCTCAAATGAGCAGTTCTTC
TRBV27,TRBD2,TRBJ2-7,15,.,CASSLRGAGTYEQYF,TGTGCCAGCAGTTTGCGGGGGGCCGGGACCTACGAGCAGTACTTC
TRBV2,.,TRBJ1-5,13,.,CASRRSFNQPQHF,TGTGCCAGCAGGCGATCCTTTAATCAGCCCCAGCATTTT
TRBV6-6,TRBD1,TRBJ1-1,14,.,CASIRDRGNTEAFF,TGTGCCAGCATCCGGGACAGGGGTAACACTGAAGCTTTCTTT
TRBV5-1,TRBD1,TRBJ1-4,15,once,CASSVTGRTNEKLFF,TGCGCCAGCAGCGTGACAGGGAGAACTAATGAAAAACTGTTTTTT
TRBV7-3,TRBD2,TRBJ2-1,15,.,CASSLGLAGYNEQFF,TGTGCCAGCAGCTTGGGACTAGCGGGATACAATGAGCAGTTCTTC
TRBV5-6,.,TRBJ2-7,12,few,CASSVNTYEQYF,TGTGCCAGCAGCGTAAACACCTACGAGCAGTACTTC
TRBV19,TRBD2,TRBJ2-2,15,.,CASMSRTSGIGELFF,TGTGCCAGTATGTCAAGGACTAGCGGGATCGGGGAGCTGTTTTTT
TRBV6-4,TRBD2,TRBJ2-3,14,.,CASSRAGATDTQYF,TGTGCCAGCAGCCGAGCGGGAGCCACAGATACGCAGTATTTT
TRBV13,TRBD2,TRBJ2-1,17,.,CASSSRWADREGNEQFF,TGTGCCAGCAGCTCCCGGTGGGCGGACCGGGAGGGGAATGAGCAGTTCTTC
TRBV5-1,.,TRBJ2-1,13,.,CASSLDAGREQFF,TGCGCCAGCAGCTTGGATGCGGGGAGGGAGCAGTTCTTC
TRBV18,.,TRBJ2-2,13,.,CASSEGNTGELFF,TGTGCCAGCTCGGAGGGGAACACCGGGGAGCTGTTTTTT
TRBV19,TRBD2,TRBJ2-7,15,.,CASTKAAGGAYEQYF,TGTGCCAGCACTAAAGCAGCGGGAGGCGCCTACGAGCAGTACTTC
TRBV18,.,TRBJ1-2,13,.,CASSPRTDRGYTF,TGTGCCAGCTCACCCAGGACAGATCGCGGCTACACCTTC
TRBV30,.,TRBJ2-7,12,once,CAWNTGVYEQYF,TGTGCCTGGAACACGGGTGTCTACGAGCAGTACTTC
TRBV18,TRBD1,TRBJ1-5,16,few,CASSLTGTAKNQPQHF,TGTGCCAGCTCACTCACCGGGACAGCGAAAAATCAGCCCCAGCATTTT
TRBV4-1,TRBD1,TRBJ1-1,15,.,CASSRRTGSDTEAFF,TGCGCCAGCAGCCGCCGGACAGGGTCGGACACTGAAGCTTTCTTT
TRBV2,.,TRBJ2-7,14,.,CASSEAGSSYEQYF,TGTGCCAGCAGTGAGGCGGGCTCCTCCTACGAGCAGTACTTC
TRBV13,.,TRBJ2-7,14,.,CASSLGSSSYEQYF,TGTGCCAGCAGCTTAGGGTCCAGCTCCTACGAGCAGTACTTC
TRBV12-5,TRBD1,TRBJ2-1,17,.,CASGLTTQLGQGYEQFF,TGTGCTAGTGGTTTGACGACCCAACTGGGACAGGGATATGAGCAGTTCTTC
TRBV25-1,TRBD1,TRBJ2-5,14,.,CASRGQGHQETQYF,TGTGCCAGCAGGGGACAGGGGCACCAAGAGACCCAGTACTTC
TRBV11-3,TRBD1,TRBJ2-7,13,few,CASSQDRESEQYF,TGTGCCAGCAGCCAGGACAGGGAAAGCGAGCAGTACTTC
TRBV28,TRBD1,TRBJ2-7,16,.,CASSPPPGQGSDEQYF,TGTGCCAGCAGTCCCCCGCCGGGACAGGGGAGCGACGAGCAGTACTTC
TRBV27,TRBD1,TRBJ1-2,17,once,CASSLKPRTGEASAHTF,TGTGCCAGCAGTTTAAAACCTAGGACAGGGGAGGCCTCCGCTCACACCTTC
TRBV5-5,TRBD1,TRBJ2-1,17,.,CASSFSIMGQANNEQFF,TGTGCCAGCAGCTTTTCGATAATGGGACAGGCAAACAATGAGCAGTTCTTC
TRBV12-2,.,TRBJ2-7,15,.,CARGIRGGPVPEQYF,TGTGCAAGGGGGATTCGAGGAGGGCCAGTCCCCGAGCAGTACTTC
TRBV4-1,.,TRBJ1-5,16,.,CASSPPGGRGSQPQHF,TGCGCCAGCAGCCCCCCTGGGGGGCGCGGGAGCCAGCCCCAGCATTTT
TRBV6-1,TRBD2,TRBJ2-2,16,.,CASSEAFGRDTGELFF,TGTGCCAGCAGTGAAGCCTTCGGGAGGGACACCGGGGAGCTGTTTTTT
TRBV6-5,TRBD1,TRBJ1-2,15,.,CASRAGQGISYGYTF,TGTGCCAGCAGGGCCGGACAGGGGATCTCCTATGGCTACACCTTC